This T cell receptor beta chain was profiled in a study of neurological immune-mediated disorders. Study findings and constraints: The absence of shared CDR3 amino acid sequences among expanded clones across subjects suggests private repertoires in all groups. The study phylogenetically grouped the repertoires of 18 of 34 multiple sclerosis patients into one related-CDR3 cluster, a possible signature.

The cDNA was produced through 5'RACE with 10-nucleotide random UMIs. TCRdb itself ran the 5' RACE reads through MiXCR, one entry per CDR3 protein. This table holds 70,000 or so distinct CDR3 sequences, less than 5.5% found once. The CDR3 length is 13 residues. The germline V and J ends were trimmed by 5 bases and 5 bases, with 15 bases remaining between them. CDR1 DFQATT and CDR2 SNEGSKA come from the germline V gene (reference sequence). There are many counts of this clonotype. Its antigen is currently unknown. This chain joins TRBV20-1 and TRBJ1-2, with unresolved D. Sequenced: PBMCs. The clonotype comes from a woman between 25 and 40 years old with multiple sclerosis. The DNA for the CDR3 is TGCAGTGCTCCGATCCACAGTAATTATGGCTACACCTTC. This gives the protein CSAPIHSNYGYTF.